The present T cell receptor (beta chain) was sequenced within a study of blood T cell repertoires in COVID-19. Profiled with immunoSEQ multiplex PCR; TCRdb holds only in-frame clones, not every one. The repertoire holds nearly 350,000 clones, 88% seen once, with 7.3% in the top ten. This CDR3 spans 16 amino acids. V shed 4 bases and J 6 bases; nucleotides not matched to a gene: 12. Germline V lookup: CDR1 SGHRS, CDR2 YFSETQ. The sequenced material came from peripheral blood. The sequence was obtained from a woman aged 70-85 years with COVID-19, enrolled during active disease. The V and J genes are TRBV5-1 and TRBJ1-2; 10 bases are shared with TRBD1. CDR3 nucleotides: TGCGCCAGCAGCCGAGGAGGGGGACAGGGGAAGGATGGCTACACCTTC. Translating gives CASSRGGGQGKDGYTF.